This is a list of T cell receptor beta chains from one sample in a study of blood T cell repertoires in COVID-19. Only in-frame clones appear in the TCRdb table, and some are missing; sequencing was by immunoSEQ multiplex PCR. The sample records fewer than 350,000 clones, under 90% being singletons. Material: PBMCs or T cells enriched from blood (not recorded which). All receptors derive from a man aged 60 to 69 who had recovered from COVID-19. Each CDR3 is given with its conserved first and last residue. A D gene is named only where the DNA matches it firmly. The size of a clone is reported for some rows only, either as once, few or many, or as a class for expanded clones.

D: TRBD2; size: once; J: TRBJ2-7; V: TRBV7-6; CDR3: CASSLVAGGSSEQYF; DNA: TGTGCCAGCAGCTTAGTGGCGGGAGGCTCCTCCGAGCAGTACTTC
D: TRBD1; size: NA; J: TRBJ2-1; V: TRBV4-3; CDR3: CASSQVWGQESGGGWDEQFF; DNA: TGCGCCAGCAGCCAAGTTTGGGGACAGGAAAGCGGCGGCGGTTGGGATGAGCAGTTCTTC
D: TRBD2; size: NA; J: TRBJ2-7; V: TRBV24-1; CDR3: CATSPLAGVYEQYF; DNA: TGTGCCACCAGCCCACTAGCGGGAGTTTACGAGCAGTACTTC
D: TRBD1; size: NA; J: TRBJ2-7; V: TRBV28; CDR3: CASSRDSPYEQYF; DNA: TGTGCCAGCAGTCGGGACAGTCCCTACGAGCAGTACTTC
D: TRBD2; size: once; J: TRBJ2-1; V: TRBV28; CDR3: CASSSPTAGVYNEQFF; DNA: TGTGCCAGCAGTTCCCCCACCGCGGGAGTTTACAATGAGCAGTTCTTC
D: TRBD2; size: NA; J: TRBJ2-3; V: TRBV9; CDR3: CASSVAGGSADTQYF; DNA: TGTGCCAGCAGCGTAGCGGGAGGGTCGGCAGATACGCAGTATTTT
D: TRBD2; size: NA; J: TRBJ2-7; V: TRBV7-2; CDR3: CASSVGLAGGISHEQYF; DNA: TGTGCCAGCAGCGTGGGGCTAGCGGGAGGGATCTCCCACGAGCAGTACTTC
D: NA; size: NA; J: TRBJ2-3; V: TRBV5-1; CDR3: CASSLQGTKVTDTQYF; DNA: TGCGCCAGCAGCTTACAGGGAACTAAAGTTACAGATACGCAGTATTTT
D: TRBD1; size: few; J: TRBJ1-2; V: TRBV3-1/TRBV3-2; CDR3: CASSPGTGGSGGYTF; DNA: TGTGCCAGCAGCCCGGGGACAGGGGGCTCGGGTGGCTACACCTTC
D: TRBD1; size: NA; J: TRBJ2-1; V: TRBV11-2; CDR3: CASSTPLTGDNNEQFF; DNA: TGTGCCAGCAGCACACCCCTAACAGGGGATAACAATGAGCAGTTCTTC
D: NA; size: few; J: TRBJ2-1; V: TRBV7-6; CDR3: CASSRTGTKANEQFF; DNA: TGTGCCAGCAGCCGGACCGGGACAAAGGCCAATGAGCAGTTCTTC
D: NA; size: few; J: TRBJ1-2; V: TRBV29-1; CDR3: CSVGDRLQYGYTF; DNA: TGCAGCGTTGGTGACAGGTTACAGTATGGCTACACCTTC
D: NA; size: once; J: TRBJ2-3; V: TRBV19; CDR3: CASSIVPQRSFSDTQYF; DNA: TGTGCCAGTAGTATAGTCCCCCAGCGGTCCTTCAGTGATACGCAGTATTTT
D: NA; size: NA; J: TRBJ2-7; V: TRBV16; CDR3: CASSQSNGGPYEQYF; DNA: TGTGCCAGCAGCCAATCGAATGGAGGGCCCTACGAGCAGTACTTC
D: TRBD2; size: NA; J: TRBJ2-5; V: TRBV15; CDR3: CATSGAGGGETQYF; DNA: TGTGCCACCAGCGGAGCGGGAGGCGGGGAGACCCAGTACTTC